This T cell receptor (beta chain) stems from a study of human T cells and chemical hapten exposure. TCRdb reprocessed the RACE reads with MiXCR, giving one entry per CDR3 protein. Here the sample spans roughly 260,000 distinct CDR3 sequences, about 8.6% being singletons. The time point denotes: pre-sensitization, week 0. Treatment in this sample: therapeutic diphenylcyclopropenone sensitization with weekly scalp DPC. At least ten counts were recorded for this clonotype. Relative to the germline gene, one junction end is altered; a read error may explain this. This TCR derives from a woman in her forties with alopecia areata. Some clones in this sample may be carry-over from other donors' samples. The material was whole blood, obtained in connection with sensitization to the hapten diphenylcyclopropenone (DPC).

The CDR3 protein is CASSLWGDSNQPQHF. CDR3 nucleotides: TGTGCCAGCAGTTTATGGGGAGATAGCAATCAGCCCCAGCATTTT. The chain is built from TRBV5-1 and TRBJ1-5; D is ambiguous. This CDR3 has 15 residues. From germline, CDR1 is SGHRS and CDR2 YFSETQ.